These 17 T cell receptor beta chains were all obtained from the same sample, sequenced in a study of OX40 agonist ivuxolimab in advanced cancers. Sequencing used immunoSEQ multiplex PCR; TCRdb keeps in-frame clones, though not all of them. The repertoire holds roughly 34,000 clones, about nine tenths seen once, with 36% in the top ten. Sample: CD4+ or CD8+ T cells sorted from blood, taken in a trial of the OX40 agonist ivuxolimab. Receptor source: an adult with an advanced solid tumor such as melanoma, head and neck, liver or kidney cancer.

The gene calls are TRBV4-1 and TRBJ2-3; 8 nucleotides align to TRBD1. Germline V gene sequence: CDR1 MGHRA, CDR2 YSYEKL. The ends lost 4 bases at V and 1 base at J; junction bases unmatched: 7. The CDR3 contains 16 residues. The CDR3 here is CASSRTGGVGTDTQYF. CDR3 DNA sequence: TGCGCCAGCAGCCGCACAGGGGGTGTTGGCACAGATACGCAGTATTTT.

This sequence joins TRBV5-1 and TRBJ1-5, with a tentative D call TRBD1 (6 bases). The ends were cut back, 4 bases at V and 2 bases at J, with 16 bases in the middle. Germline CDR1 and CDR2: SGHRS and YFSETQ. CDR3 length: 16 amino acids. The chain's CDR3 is CASSPTGLNGNQPQHF. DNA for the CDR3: TGCGCCAGCAGCCCTACAGGGCTTAACGGCAATCAGCCCCAGCATTTT.

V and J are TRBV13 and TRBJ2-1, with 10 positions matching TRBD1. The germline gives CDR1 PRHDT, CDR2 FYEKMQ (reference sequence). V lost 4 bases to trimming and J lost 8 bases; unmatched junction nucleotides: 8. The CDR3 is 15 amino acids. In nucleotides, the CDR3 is TGTGCCAGCAGCTCATGGGACAGGGGAGGCGATGAGCAGTTCTTC. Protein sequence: CASSSWDRGGDEQFF. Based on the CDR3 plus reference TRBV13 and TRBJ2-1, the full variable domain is AAGVIQSPRHLIKEKRETATLKCYPIPRHDTVYWYQQGPGQDPQFLISFYEKMQSDKGSIPDRFSAQQFSDYHSELNMSSLELGDSALYFCASSSWDRGGDEQFFGPGTRLTVL.

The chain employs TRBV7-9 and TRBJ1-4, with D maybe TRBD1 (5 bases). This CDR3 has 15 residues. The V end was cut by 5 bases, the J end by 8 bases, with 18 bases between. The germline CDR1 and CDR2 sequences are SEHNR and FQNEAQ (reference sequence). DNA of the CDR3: TGTGCCAGCAGCGGAGGTTTGGAGGGGTACGAAAAACTGTTTTTT. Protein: CASSGGLEGYEKLFF.

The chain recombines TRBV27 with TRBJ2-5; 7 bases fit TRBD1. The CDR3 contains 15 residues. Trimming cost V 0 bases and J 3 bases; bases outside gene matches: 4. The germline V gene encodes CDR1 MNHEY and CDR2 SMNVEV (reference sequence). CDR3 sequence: CASSLSRGMEETQYF. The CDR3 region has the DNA TGTGCCAGCAGTTTATCCAGGGGGATGGAAGAGACCCAGTACTTC.

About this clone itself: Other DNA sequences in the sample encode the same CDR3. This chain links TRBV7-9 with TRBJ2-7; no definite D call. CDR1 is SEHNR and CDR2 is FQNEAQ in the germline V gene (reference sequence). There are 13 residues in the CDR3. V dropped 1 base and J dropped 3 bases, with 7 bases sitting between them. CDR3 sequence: CASSLGLGYEQYF. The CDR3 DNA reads TGTGCCAGCAGCTTAGGGTTGGGCTACGAGCAGTACTTC.

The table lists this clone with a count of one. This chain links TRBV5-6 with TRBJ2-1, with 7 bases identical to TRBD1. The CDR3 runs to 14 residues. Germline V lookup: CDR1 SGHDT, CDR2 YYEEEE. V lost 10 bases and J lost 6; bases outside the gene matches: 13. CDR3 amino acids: CAGTGTNRGNEQFF. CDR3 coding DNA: TGTGCCGGCACCGGGACGAACAGGGGCAATGAGCAGTTCTTC.

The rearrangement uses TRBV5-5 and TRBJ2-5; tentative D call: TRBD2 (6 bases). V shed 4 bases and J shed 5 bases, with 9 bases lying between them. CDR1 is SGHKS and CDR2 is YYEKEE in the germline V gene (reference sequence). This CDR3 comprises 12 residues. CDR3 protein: CASSLAGETQYF. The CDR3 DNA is TGTGCCAGCAGCCTGGCGGGGGAGACCCAGTACTTC.

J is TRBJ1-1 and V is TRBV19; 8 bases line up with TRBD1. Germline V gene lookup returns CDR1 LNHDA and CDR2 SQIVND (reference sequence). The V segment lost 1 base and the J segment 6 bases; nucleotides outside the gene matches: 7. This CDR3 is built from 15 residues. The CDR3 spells CASSIGGRGLAEAFF. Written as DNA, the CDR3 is TGTGCCAGTAGTATAGGAGGCAGGGGGCTGGCTGAAGCTTTCTTT.

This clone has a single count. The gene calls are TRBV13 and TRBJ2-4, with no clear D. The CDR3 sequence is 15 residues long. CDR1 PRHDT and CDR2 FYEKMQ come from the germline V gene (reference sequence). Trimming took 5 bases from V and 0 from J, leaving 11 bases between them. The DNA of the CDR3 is TGTGCCAGCAGCCCCTCGGCACTAGCCAAAAACATTCAGTACTTC. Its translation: CASSPSALAKNIQYF. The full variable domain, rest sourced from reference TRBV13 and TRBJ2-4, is AAGVIQSPRHLIKEKRETATLKCYPIPRHDTVYWYQQGPGQDPQFLISFYEKMQSDKGSIPDRFSAQQFSDYHSELNMSSLELGDSALYFCASSPSALAKNIQYFGAGTRLSVL.

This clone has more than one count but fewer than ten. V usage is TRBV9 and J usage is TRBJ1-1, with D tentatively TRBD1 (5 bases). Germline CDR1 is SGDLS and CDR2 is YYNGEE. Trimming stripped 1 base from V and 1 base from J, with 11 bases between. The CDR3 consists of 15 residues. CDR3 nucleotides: TGTGCCAGCAGCGTAAATTTCGGGGGGAACACTGAAGCTTTCTTT. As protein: CASSVNFGGNTEAFF.

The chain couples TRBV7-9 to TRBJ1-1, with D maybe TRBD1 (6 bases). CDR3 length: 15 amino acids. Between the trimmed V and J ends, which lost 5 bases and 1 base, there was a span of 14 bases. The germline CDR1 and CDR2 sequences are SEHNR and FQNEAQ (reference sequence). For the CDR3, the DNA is TGTGCCAGCAGCCTATTCTTGGGGGCGAACACTGAAGCTTTCTTT. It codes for CASSLFLGANTEAFF.

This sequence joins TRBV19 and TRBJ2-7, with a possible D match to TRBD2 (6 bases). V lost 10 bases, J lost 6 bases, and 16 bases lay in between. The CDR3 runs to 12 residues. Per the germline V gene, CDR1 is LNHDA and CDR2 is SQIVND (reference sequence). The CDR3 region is CATSKGGVEQYF. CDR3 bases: TGTGCCACCTCCAAAGGAGGGGTCGAGCAGTACTTC.

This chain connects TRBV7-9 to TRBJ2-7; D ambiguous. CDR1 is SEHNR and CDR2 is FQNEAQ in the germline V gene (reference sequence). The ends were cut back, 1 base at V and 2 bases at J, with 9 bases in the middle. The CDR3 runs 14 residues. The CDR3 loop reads CASSLVGVPYEQYF. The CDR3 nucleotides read TGTGCCAGCAGCTTAGTTGGAGTACCCTACGAGCAGTACTTC. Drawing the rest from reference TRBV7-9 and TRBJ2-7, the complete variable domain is DTGVSQNPRHKITKRGQNVTFRCDPISEHNRLYWYRQTLGQGPEFLTYFQNEAQLEKSRLLSDRFSAERPKGSFSTLEIQRTEQGDSAMYLCASSLVGVPYEQYFGPGTRLTVT.

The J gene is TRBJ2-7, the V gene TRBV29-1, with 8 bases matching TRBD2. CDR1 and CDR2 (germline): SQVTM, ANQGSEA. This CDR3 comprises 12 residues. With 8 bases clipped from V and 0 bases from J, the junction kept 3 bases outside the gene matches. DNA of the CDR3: TGCAGCTATAGCGGGAACTCCTACGAGCAGTACTTC. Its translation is CSYSGNSYEQYF.

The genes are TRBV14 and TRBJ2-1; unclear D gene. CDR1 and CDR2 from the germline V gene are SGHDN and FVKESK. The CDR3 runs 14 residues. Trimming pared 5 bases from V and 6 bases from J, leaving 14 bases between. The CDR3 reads CASSSPERFNEQFF. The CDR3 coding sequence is TGTGCCAGCAGCTCTCCCGAGAGGTTCAATGAGCAGTTCTTC.

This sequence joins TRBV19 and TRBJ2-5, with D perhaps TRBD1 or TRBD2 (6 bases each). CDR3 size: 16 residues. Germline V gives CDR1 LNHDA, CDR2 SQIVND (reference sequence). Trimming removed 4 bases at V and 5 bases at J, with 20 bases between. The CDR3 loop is CASSTPYGGQRETQYF. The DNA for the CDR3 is TGTGCCAGTAGTACCCCTTACGGGGGCCAACGTGAGACCCAGTACTTC.